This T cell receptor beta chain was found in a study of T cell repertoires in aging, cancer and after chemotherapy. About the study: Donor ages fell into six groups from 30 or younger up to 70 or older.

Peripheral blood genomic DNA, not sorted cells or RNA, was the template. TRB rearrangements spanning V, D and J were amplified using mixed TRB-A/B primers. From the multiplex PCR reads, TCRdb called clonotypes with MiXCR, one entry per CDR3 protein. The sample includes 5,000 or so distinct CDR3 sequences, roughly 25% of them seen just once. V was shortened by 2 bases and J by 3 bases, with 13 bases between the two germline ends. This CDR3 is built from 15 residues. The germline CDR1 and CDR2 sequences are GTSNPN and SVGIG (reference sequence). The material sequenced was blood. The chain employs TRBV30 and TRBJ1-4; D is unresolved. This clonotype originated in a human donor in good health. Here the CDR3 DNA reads TGTGCCTGGAGTTTTGGACTGGTGGCTAATGAAAAACTGTTTTTT. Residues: CAWSFGLVANEKLFF.